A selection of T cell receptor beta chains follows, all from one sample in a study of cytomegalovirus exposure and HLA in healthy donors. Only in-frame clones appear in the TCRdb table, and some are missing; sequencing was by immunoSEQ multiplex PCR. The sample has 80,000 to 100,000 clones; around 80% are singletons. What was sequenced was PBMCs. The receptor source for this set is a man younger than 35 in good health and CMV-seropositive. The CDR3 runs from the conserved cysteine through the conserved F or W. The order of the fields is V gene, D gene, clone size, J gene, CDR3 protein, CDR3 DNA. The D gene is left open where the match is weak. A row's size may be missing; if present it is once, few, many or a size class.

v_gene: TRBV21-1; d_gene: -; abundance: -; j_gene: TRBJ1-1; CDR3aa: CASYFSMNTEAFF; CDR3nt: TGTGCCAGCTATTTTTCTATGAACACTGAAGCTTTCTTT
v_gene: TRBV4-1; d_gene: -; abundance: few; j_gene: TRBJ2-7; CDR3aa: CASSRNQGYEQYF; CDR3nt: TGCGCCAGCAGCCGCAACCAGGGCTACGAGCAGTACTTC
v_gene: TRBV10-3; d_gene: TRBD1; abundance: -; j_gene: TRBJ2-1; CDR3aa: CAISESRGLNEQFF; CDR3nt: TGTGCCATCAGTGAGTCCAGGGGGCTCAATGAGCAGTTCTTC
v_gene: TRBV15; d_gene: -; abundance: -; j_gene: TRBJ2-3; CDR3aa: CATNPRAVISTDTQYF; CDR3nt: TGTGCCACCAACCCGAGGGCAGTAATCAGCACAGATACGCAGTATTTT
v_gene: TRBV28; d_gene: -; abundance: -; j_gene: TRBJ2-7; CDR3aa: CASSLPGQGSHEQYF; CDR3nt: TGTGCCAGCAGTCTCCCCGGGCAGGGCAGCCACGAGCAGTACTTC
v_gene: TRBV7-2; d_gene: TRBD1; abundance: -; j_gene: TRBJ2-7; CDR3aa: CASSLAWTGYEQYF; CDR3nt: TGTGCCAGCAGCTTAGCGTGGACAGGGTACGAGCAGTACTTC
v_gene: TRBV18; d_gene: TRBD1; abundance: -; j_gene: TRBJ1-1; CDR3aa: CASSPPTGTFEAFF; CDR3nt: TGTGCCAGCTCACCACCGACAGGGACTTTTGAAGCTTTCTTT
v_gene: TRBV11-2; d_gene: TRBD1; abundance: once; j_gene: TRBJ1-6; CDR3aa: CASSLLGQGNSPLHF; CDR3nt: TGTGCCAGCAGCCTCCTCGGACAGGGGAATTCACCCCTCCACTTT
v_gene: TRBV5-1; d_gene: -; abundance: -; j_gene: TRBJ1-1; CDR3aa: CASSLAGGWGAGAFF; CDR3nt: TGCGCCAGCAGCTTGGCCGGGGGATGGGGAGCAGGAGCTTTCTTT
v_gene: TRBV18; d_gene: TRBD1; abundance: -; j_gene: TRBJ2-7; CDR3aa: CASSPIRDSYEQYF; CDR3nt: TGTGCCAGCTCACCTATCCGGGACAGCTACGAGCAGTACTTC
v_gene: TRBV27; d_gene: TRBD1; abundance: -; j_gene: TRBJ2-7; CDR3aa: CASSPRTGVYEQYF; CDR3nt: TGTGCCAGCAGTCCTCGGACAGGGGTCTACGAGCAGTACTTC
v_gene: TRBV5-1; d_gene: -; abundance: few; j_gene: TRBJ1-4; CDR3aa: CASSFTSHRENEKLFF; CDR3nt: TGCGCCAGCAGCTTTACCTCACACAGGGAAAATGAAAAACTGTTTTTT
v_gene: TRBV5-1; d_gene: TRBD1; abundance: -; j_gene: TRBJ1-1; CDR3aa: CASSIKDRAEAFF; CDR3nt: TGCGCCAGCAGCATAAAAGACAGGGCTGAAGCTTTCTTT
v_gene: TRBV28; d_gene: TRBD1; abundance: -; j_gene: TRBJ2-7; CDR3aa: CASSYRGSSSYEQYF; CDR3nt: TGTGCCAGCAGTTACAGGGGGTCGAGCTCCTACGAGCAGTACTTC
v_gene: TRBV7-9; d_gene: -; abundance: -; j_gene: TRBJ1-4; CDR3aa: CASSFGGGGKDEKLFF; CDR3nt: TGTGCCAGCAGCTTCGGAGGGGGGGGTAAAGATGAAAAACTGTTTTTT
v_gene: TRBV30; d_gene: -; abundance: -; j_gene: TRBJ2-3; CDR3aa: CAWSYTTDTQYF; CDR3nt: TGTGCCTGGAGTTACACAACAGATACGCAGTATTTT
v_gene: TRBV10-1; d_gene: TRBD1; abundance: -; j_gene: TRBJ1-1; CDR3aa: CASRLTGGAMNTEAFF; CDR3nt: TGCGCCAGCAGACTCACAGGGGGCGCCATGAACACTGAAGCTTTCTTT
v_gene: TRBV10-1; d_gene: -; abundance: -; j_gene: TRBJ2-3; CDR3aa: CASSDGGGTDTQYF; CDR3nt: TGCGCCAGCAGTGACGGCGGTGGGACAGATACGCAGTATTTT
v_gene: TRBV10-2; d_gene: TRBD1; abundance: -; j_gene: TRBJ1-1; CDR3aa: CASSDDRGRAFF; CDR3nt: TGCGCCAGCAGTGACGACAGGGGGAGAGCTTTCTTT
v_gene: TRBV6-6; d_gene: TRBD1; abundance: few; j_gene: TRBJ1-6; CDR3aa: CASSYSYRGWNSPLHF; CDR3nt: TGTGCCAGCAGTTACTCCTACAGGGGATGGAATTCACCCCTCCACTTT
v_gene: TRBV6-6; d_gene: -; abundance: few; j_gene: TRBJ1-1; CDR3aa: CASVQKNTEAFF; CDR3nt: TGTGCCAGCGTCCAGAAGAACACTGAAGCTTTCTTT
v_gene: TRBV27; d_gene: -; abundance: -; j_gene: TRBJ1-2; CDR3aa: CASSLFGAGSYGYTF; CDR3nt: TGTGCCAGCAGTTTGTTCGGGGCCGGGAGCTATGGCTACACCTTC
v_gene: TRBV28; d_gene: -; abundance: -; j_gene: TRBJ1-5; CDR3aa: CASSLRGQRISNQPQHF; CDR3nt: TGTGCCAGCAGCCTTAGAGGACAGAGGATTAGCAATCAGCCCCAGCATTTT
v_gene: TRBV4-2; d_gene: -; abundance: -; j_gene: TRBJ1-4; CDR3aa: CASSHPGEGPLEKLFF; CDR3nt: TGTGCCAGCAGCCATCCCGGGGAAGGCCCCCTTGAAAAACTGTTTTTT
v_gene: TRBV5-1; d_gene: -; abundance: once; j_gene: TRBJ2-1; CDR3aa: CASSPGLGSYNEQFF; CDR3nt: TGCGCCAGCAGCCCTGGTCTAGGCTCCTACAATGAGCAGTTCTTC
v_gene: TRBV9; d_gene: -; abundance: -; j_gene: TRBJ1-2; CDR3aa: CASSARTDSNYGYTF; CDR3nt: TGTGCCAGCAGCGCGAGGACAGATTCTAACTATGGCTACACCTTC
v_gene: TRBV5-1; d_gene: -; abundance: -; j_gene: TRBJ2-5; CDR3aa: CASSLVARGETQYF; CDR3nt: TGCGCCAGCAGCTTGGTCGCCAGGGGTGAGACCCAGTACTTC
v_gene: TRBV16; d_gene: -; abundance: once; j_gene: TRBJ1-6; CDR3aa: CASSHIPRGTDQTPLHF; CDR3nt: TGTGCCAGCAGCCATATTCCTCGAGGGACTGATCAGACACCCCTCCACTTT
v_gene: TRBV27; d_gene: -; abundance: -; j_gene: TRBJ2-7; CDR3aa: CASSTSGSYEQYF; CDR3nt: TGTGCCAGCAGTACCAGCGGCTCCTACGAGCAGTACTTC
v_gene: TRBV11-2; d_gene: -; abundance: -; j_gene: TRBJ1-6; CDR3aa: CASSPPWGGAPLHF; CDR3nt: TGTGCCAGCAGCCCCCCGTGGGGAGGAGCACCCCTCCACTTT
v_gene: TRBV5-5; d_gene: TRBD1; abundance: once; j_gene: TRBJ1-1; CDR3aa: CASSRDSGSGMNTEAFF; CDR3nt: TGTGCCAGCAGCCGGGACAGCGGCTCCGGCATGAACACTGAAGCTTTCTTT
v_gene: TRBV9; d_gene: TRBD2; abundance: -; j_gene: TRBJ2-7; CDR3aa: CASSLGLAKHEQYF; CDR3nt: TGTGCCAGCAGCCTTGGACTAGCGAAGCACGAGCAGTACTTC
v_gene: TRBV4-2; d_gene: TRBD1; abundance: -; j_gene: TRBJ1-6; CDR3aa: CASSQDGDRGHPSSPLHF; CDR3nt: TGTGCCAGCAGCCAAGATGGGGACAGGGGGCATCCTAGTTCACCCCTCCACTTT
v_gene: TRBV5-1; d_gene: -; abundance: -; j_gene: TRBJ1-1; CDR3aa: CASSLAGQRNMNTEAFF; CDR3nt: TGCGCCAGCAGCTTGGCCGGACAGCGTAACATGAACACTGAAGCTTTCTTT
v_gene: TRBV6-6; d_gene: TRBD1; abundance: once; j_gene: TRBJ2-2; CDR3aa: CASSYTHRGLGGELFF; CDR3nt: TGTGCCAGCAGTTACACTCACAGGGGGCTGGGCGGGGAGCTGTTTTTT
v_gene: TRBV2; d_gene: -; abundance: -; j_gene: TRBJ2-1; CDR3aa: CASGDFGGGPTNEQFF; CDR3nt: TGTGCCAGCGGGGACTTTGGGGGGGGCCCTACAAATGAGCAGTTCTTC
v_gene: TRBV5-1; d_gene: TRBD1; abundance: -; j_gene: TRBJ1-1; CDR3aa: CASSWDREGEAFF; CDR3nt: TGCGCCAGCAGCTGGGACAGGGAAGGGGAAGCTTTCTTT